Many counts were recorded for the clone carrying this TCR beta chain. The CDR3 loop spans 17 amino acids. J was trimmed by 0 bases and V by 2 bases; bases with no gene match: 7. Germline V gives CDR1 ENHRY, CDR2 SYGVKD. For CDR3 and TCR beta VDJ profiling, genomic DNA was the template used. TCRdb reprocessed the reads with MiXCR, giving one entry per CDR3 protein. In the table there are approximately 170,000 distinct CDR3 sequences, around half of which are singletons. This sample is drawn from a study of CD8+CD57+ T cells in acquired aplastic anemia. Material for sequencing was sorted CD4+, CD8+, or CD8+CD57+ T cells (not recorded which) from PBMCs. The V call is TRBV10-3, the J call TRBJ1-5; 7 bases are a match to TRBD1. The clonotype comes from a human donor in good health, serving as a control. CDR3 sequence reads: CAISEAFTGASNQPQHF. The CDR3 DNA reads TGTGCCATCAGTGAGGCATTCACAGGGGCTAGCAATCAGCCCCAGCATTTT.